The 5 T cell receptor beta chains reported below all come from one sample, sequenced in a study of Ad26.COV2.S vaccination and SARS-CoV-2 variants. Produced via immunoSEQ multiplex PCR; TCRdb's table is partial and in-frame only. The top ten hold 1.5% to 2% of the sample, which has over 450,000 clones, roughly nine tenths seen once. Treatment defined: approximately 18 received Ad26.COV2.S at low or high dose, single or two shots; 5 received placebo; per-sample allocation not given. On day 63 after the first injection, vaccine and placebo recipients gave samples. Here the sequenced sample was peripheral blood, taken in a trial of Ad26.COV2.S vaccine versus placebo. All receptors come from a person aged 18-60 years who received the Ad26.COV2.S COVID-19 vaccine or a placebo.

This rearrangement joins TRBV28 to TRBJ2-2, with 12 nucleotides matching TRBD2. CDR3 length: 18 residues. The J segment lost 5 bases and the V segment lost 4 bases, leaving 11 bases of the junction unmatched. Germline CDR1 MDHEN, CDR2 SYDVKM. Here the CDR3 reads CASSSLRLAGVATGELFF. Written as DNA, the CDR3 is TGTGCCAGCAGTTCGCTCCGACTAGCGGGAGTGGCAACCGGGGAGCTGTTTTTT.

The chain combines TRBV28 with TRBJ2-7; a weak D match, TRBD1 (5 bases). Trimming shortened V by 4 bases and J by 4 bases, and 14 bases separated the two germline ends. The CDR3 is 14 amino acids. Germline values: CDR1 MDHEN, CDR2 SYDVKM. The CDR3 bases are TGTGCCAGCAGTTCCCTAGACAGAAATTACGAGCAGTACTTC. The encoded protein is CASSSLDRNYEQYF. The full variable domain, rest sourced from reference TRBV28 and TRBJ2-7, is DVKVTQSSRYLVKRTGEKVFLECVQDMDHENMFWYRQDPGLGLRLIYFSYDVKMKEKGDIPEGYSVSREKKERFSLILESASTNQTSMYLCASSSLDRNYEQYFGPGTRLTVT.

The chain employs TRBV11-2 and TRBJ1-2; no clear D gene. The CDR3 loop spans 13 amino acids. With 5 bases removed from V and 4 bases from J, the gap between germline ends came to 11 bases. The germline CDR1 and CDR2 sequences are SGHAT and FQNNGV. CDR3 DNA sequence: TGTGCCAGCAGCCCCGGAAGGGCCTATGGCTACACCTTC. The encoded protein is CASSPGRAYGYTF.

This clone was detected many times. The chain employs TRBV5-1 and TRBJ1-1; TRBD1 matches 11 bases. The germline CDR1 and CDR2 sequences are SGHRS and YFSETQ. V was pared by 1 base and J by 4 bases, with 3 bases of the junction left unmatched. The CDR3 consists of 15 residues. This CDR3 reads CASSLSGTGGTEAFF. The CDR3 DNA is TGCGCCAGCAGCTTGTCCGGGACAGGGGGCACTGAAGCTTTCTTT.

This chain connects TRBV6-5 to TRBJ2-5, with D perhaps matching TRBD1 (5 bases). The CDR3 spans 13 residues. Trimming removed 2 bases at V and 1 base at J, with 5 bases between. The germline V gene encodes CDR1 MNHEY and CDR2 SVGAGI. CDR3 protein: CASSYDSQETQYF. CDR3 DNA sequence: TGTGCCAGCAGTTACGACAGCCAAGAGACCCAGTACTTC.